The 3 T cell receptor beta chains below were found in one sample sequenced in a study of cytomegalovirus exposure and HLA in healthy donors. Vbeta (60) and Jbeta (13) primers were used in the PCR. Repertoires were generated with immunoSEQ multiplex PCR, while TCRdb's copy carries only in-frame clones and drops some. Among 210,000 or so clones listed, less than 85% were seen once. Sequencing input: PBMCs. The receptors derive from a man aged 18 to 30 in good health and CMV-seronegative.

The chain carries TRBV7-2 and TRBJ1-2, with 9 bases identical to TRBD1. With 5 bases clipped from V and 6 bases from J, the junction kept 13 bases outside the gene matches. Per germline, CDR1 SGHTA and CDR2 FQGNSA. The CDR3 extends over 16 amino acids. The DNA of the CDR3 is TGTGCCAGCAGCCTATCCTCCGGGACAGGGAGGGATGGCTACACCTTC. The encoded protein is CASSLSSGTGRDGYTF.

The table lists this clone with a few counts. The chain employs TRBV5-1 and TRBJ2-7; 11 bases are a match to TRBD1. CDR3 length: 16 amino acids. Germline CDR1 SGHRS, CDR2 YFSETQ. Trimming removed 4 bases from V and 4 bases from J; junction bases left unmatched: 10. In DNA, the CDR3 is TGCGCCAGCAGCCGTACCGGGACAGGGGGATTATACGAGCAGTACTTC. Its translation: CASSRTGTGGLYEQYF.

This clone was picked up one time. This chain joins TRBV6-1 and TRBJ1-5, with D perhaps matching TRBD1 (6 bases). This CDR3 comprises 15 residues. Between the trimmed V and J ends, which lost 3 bases and 4 bases, there was a span of 13 bases. The V gene's germline CDR1 is MNHNS and CDR2 SASEGT. CDR3 loop: CASSEGQGLNQPQHF. The CDR3 nucleotides are TGTGCCAGCAGTGAGGGTCAGGGGTTAAATCAGCCCCAGCATTTT.